This T cell receptor (beta chain) is drawn from a study of blood T cell repertoires in COVID-19. For the study at large: Samples came from the United States, Italy and Spain, spanning acute and convalescent COVID-19.

The V gene's germline CDR1 is KGHDR and CDR2 SFDVKD. The CDR3 spans 19 residues. Trimming cost V 9 bases and J 1 base; bases outside gene matches: 15. Clones were read by immunoSEQ multiplex PCR, and TCRdb kept only the in-frame ones, dropping some. Among 80,000 to 95,000 clones listed, roughly 79% were seen once. The sample was peripheral blood. The chain is built from TRBV24-1 and TRBJ2-1; 12 bases fit TRBD2. The clonotype originates from a man older than 75 with COVID-19, enrolled during active disease. Written as DNA, the CDR3 is TGTGCCACCCAGTCGGTCGGGGGGCTAGCGGGAGGGTCCTACAATGAGCAGTTCTTC. The encoded protein is CATQSVGGLAGGSYNEQFF.